This TCR beta chain was sequenced in a study of spatial heterogeneity in lung cancer. Study at large: The library had UMIs, and each TCR and UMI pair averaged more than ten raw reads. Overall study results and limits: Ubiquitous expanded tumor TCRs showed up in blood more at resection than follow-up.

Time point given: blood at routine non-recurrence follow-up after resection. Tumor, nontumor lung or frozen PBMC supplied whole RNA, sequenced without sorting. A few counts support this clonotype. Its antigen is undetermined. TCRdb itself ran the 5' RACE reads through MiXCR, one entry per CDR3 protein. This table has some 54,000 distinct CDR3 sequences, about 7.4% appearing once. CDR1 and CDR2 from the germline V gene are MDHEN and SYDVKM. The CDR3 is made up of 14 amino acids. The V and J ends lost 6 bases and 3 bases respectively, with 11 bases between them. This clonotype was sampled from a female donor with early-stage non-small cell lung cancer. This specimen consisted of PBMCs, obtained at follow-up. The rearrangement joins TRBV28 to TRBJ2-2, with a possible D match to TRBD2 (6 bases). CDR3 amino acids: CASRRDSYTGELFF. As DNA, the CDR3 is TGTGCCAGCAGGAGGGACTCTTACACCGGGGAGCTGTTTTTT. Variable domain in full (rest from reference TRBV28 and TRBJ2-2): DVKVTQSSRYLVKRTGEKVFLECVQDMDHENMFWYRQDPGLGLRLIYFSYDVKMKEKGDIPEGYSVSREKKERFSLILESASTNQTSMYLCASRRDSYTGELFFGEGSRLTVL.